This TCR beta chain was identified in a study of OX40 agonist ivuxolimab in advanced cancers. Assay: immunoSEQ multiplex PCR; the TCRdb copy retains only in-frame clones and omits some. The data hold roughly 28,000 clones, with roughly nine tenths observed a single time. V lost 1 base and J lost 6, with 13 bases in between. CDR3 length: 15 residues. Germline CDR1 SEHNR, CDR2 FQNEAQ (reference sequence). The rearrangement links TRBV7-9 to TRBJ1-5; unclear D gene. The sequenced sample was CD4+ or CD8+ T cells sorted from blood, obtained in a trial of the OX40 agonist ivuxolimab. The sequence was obtained from an adult with an advanced solid tumor such as melanoma, head and neck, liver or kidney cancer. The CDR3 is CASSLGRDGGQPQHF. CDR3 nucleotides: TGTGCCAGCAGCTTAGGTAGGGATGGCGGTCAGCCCCAGCATTTT. Based on the CDR3 plus reference TRBV7-9 and TRBJ1-5, the full variable domain is DTGVSQNPRHKITKRGQNVTFRCDPISEHNRLYWYRQTLGQGPEFLTYFQNEAQLEKSRLLSDRFSAERPKGSFSTLEIQRTEQGDSAMYLCASSLGRDGGQPQHFGDGTRLSIL.